The 5 T cell receptor beta chains below were found in one sample sequenced in a study of blood T cell repertoires in COVID-19. Data came from immunoSEQ multiplex PCR; TCRdb stores just in-frame clones and leaves some out. The sample has 130,000 to 150,000 clones, 80% to 90% seen once. The sequenced sample consisted of peripheral blood. The receptors here all came from a man aged 50 to 60 who had recovered from COVID-19.

The count of this clone is one. This chain links TRBV28 with TRBJ1-4, with unresolved D. The V end lost 5 bases, the J end lost 8 bases, and 12 bases lay between the germline ends. CDR1 and CDR2 from the germline V gene are MDHEN and SYDVKM. The CDR3 covers 13 residues. CDR3 amino acids: CASSHGGWEKLFF. The CDR3, as DNA: TGTGCCAGCAGTCACGGCGGTTGGGAAAAACTGTTTTTT.

This clone was picked up one time. The CDR3 nucleotides are TGTGCCAGCAGTCCACAAACCGGGACAGCGAATAGCAATCAGCCCCAGCATTTT. Translated: CASSPQTGTANSNQPQHF. The V gene is TRBV7-9, the J gene TRBJ1-5; 7 nucleotides match TRBD1. With 6 bases clipped from V and 0 bases from J, the junction kept 14 bases outside the gene matches. This CDR3 has 18 residues. Germline CDR1 and CDR2: SEHNR and FQNEAQ (reference sequence). The entire variable domain, with the rest obtained from reference TRBV7-9 and TRBJ1-5, is as follows: DTGVSQNPRHKITKRGQNVTFRCDPISEHNRLYWYRQTLGQGPEFLTYFQNEAQLEKSRLLSDRFSAERPKGSFSTLEIQRTEQGDSAMYLCASSPQTGTANSNQPQHFGDGTRLSIL.

The J gene is TRBJ1-2, the V gene TRBV19; no firm D call. The CDR3 is 14 amino acids. The germline V and J ends were trimmed by 3 bases and 3 bases, with 11 bases remaining between them. From germline, CDR1 is LNHDA and CDR2 SQIVND (reference sequence). The CDR3: CASSILPQDYGYTF. CDR3 DNA: TGTGCCAGTAGTATTCTTCCGCAGGACTATGGCTACACCTTC.

The sample holds one count of this clone. V is TRBV20-1 and J is TRBJ2-7; TRBD2 agrees at 12 bases. V shed 4 bases and J 9 bases; nucleotides not matched to a gene: 1. The germline gives CDR1 DFQATT, CDR2 SNEGSKA (reference sequence). This CDR3 contains 11 residues. This CDR3 reads CSAKLAGGQYF. The CDR3, as DNA: TGCAGTGCTAAACTAGCGGGGGGGCAGTACTTC.

The CDR3 nucleotides are TGCGCCAGCAGCAAGGAAGGGGCCTCTGGAAACACCATATATTTT. It yields the protein CASSKEGASGNTIYF. V is TRBV5-1 and J is TRBJ1-3; D is perhaps TRBD1 (5 bases). The CDR3 is 15 amino acids. Germline CDR1 and CDR2: SGHRS and YFSETQ. Trimming took off 4 bases at V and 0 bases at J, with 11 bases between the two ends.